This entry describes one T cell receptor beta chain. Its matching antigen is unknown. The junction differs from germline at one of its ends, possibly a read error. These data come from a study of cytomegalovirus exposure and HLA in healthy donors. Findings and limits, study-wide: A previous analysis found most TCR beta V segments productive roughly 87% or roughly 30% of the time. In a later analysis, HLA-associated TCR beta chains were more clonally expanded than equally common others. A later analysis revealed that TCR association rates differed between HLA loci, peaking at DRB1 and bottoming out at HLA-C.

These donors counted as nominally healthy when sampled, but unrecorded immune exposures were likely. Primers: 60 Vbeta forward and 13 Jbeta reverse. The repertoire was sequenced with immunoSEQ multiplex PCR; TCRdb's copy has only in-frame clones and lacks some. The sample lists about 120,000 clones, around 86% seen once, with around 4.2% in the top ten. The CDR3 length is 14 residues. Per germline, CDR1 SGHAT and CDR2 FQNNGV. The sequenced material came from PBMCs. The rearrangement uses TRBV11-2 and TRBJ2-3, with TRBD2 matching over 9 bases. The origin of this receptor is a woman aged 30 to 39 in good health and CMV-seronegative. CDR3 bases: TGTACCAGCAGCTTAGAGCGGGGGGCAGATACGCAGTATTTT. Translated: CTSSLERGADTQYF.